This T cell receptor beta chain was recovered during a study of blood T cell repertoires in COVID-19. Study-level background: Donors in the United States, Italy and Spain gave samples during acute or convalescent COVID-19. PBMCs, B-cell-depleted T cells, or T cells were the source of the cDNA or gDNA that made up the material.

Authors' analysis steps: It was from reference gene primer amplification that nucleated cell counts were estimated. Some clones are missing from TCRdb's copy, which holds only in-frame ones; the method was immunoSEQ multiplex PCR. That table furnishes V, J and clone size, whereas the DNA furnished D and trimming. The sample has about 89,000 clones, roughly 74% seen once. V gave up 5 bases and J gave up 1 base; unmatched junction bases: 12. This CDR3 is built from 19 residues. In germline, CDR1 is MNHEY, CDR2 SMNVEV (reference sequence). One Seattle source followed patients from active infection through their disease course.

Specimen: peripheral blood. The chain is built from TRBV27 and TRBJ2-5; 14 bases are shared with TRBD2. This sequence was found in a man in his 70s with COVID-19, enrolled during active disease. CDR3 coding DNA: TGTGCCAGCAGTCCCCTAGGGACTAGCGGGAGTATGACCCAAGAGACCCAGTACTTC. Protein sequence: CASSPLGTSGSMTQETQYF.